Shown below are 28 T cell receptor beta chains from a single sample sequenced in a study of blood T cell repertoires in COVID-19. TCRdb keeps only in-frame clones here, not all; method: immunoSEQ multiplex PCR. The sample lists some 64,000 clones; roughly 87% were seen once. Specimen: peripheral blood. These receptors all come from a middle-aged man with active COVID-19.

The chain has TRBV5-1 and TRBJ2-6; D might be TRBD1 (5 bases). Germline V gene lookup returns CDR1 SGHRS and CDR2 YFSETQ. This CDR3 comprises 14 residues. V lost 4 bases to trimming and J lost 3 bases, with 8 bases between them. Written as DNA, the CDR3 is TGCGCCAGCAGCACAACAGGTGGGGCCAACGTCCTGACTTTC. Translation gives CASSTTGGANVLTF.

This CDR3 reads CASSQESRGASYEQYF. The CDR3 DNA reads as TGTGCCAGCAGCCAAGAGTCGCGCGGGGCCTCCTACGAGCAGTACTTC. This chain links TRBV4-2 with TRBJ2-7; D is possibly TRBD2 (6 bases). Germline CDR1 LGHNA, CDR2 YNFKEQ. The CDR3 sequence is 16 residues long. V was trimmed by 0 bases and J by 0 bases, leaving 12 bases between them.

The chain uses TRBV7-9 and TRBJ2-1; possible D gene TRBD1, 6 bases. Germline CDR1 and CDR2: SEHNR and FQNEAQ (reference sequence). The CDR3 runs to 13 residues. V lost 5 bases to trimming and J lost 10 bases, with 15 bases between them. In nucleotides, the CDR3 is TGTGCCAGCAGCCCATCCCCCGGGACAGAGCAGTTCTTC. Its translation is CASSPSPGTEQFF.

The chain combines TRBV4-1 with TRBJ2-5; tentative D call: TRBD2 (5 bases). CDR1 is MGHRA, CDR2 YSYEKL, per germline. This CDR3 comprises 13 residues. V was shortened by 0 bases and J by 5 bases, with 7 bases between the two germline ends. This chain's CDR3 is CASSQEPGETQYF. DNA of the CDR3: TGCGCCAGCAGCCAAGAGCCGGGGGAGACCCAGTACTTC.

This chain uses TRBV5-1 with TRBJ1-4; D gene ambiguous. Germline V CDR1 and CDR2: SGHRS, YFSETQ. This CDR3 contains 16 residues. V shed 0 bases and J shed 0 bases, with 9 bases lying between them. The CDR3 region is CASSLVSGATNEKLFF. CDR3 coding DNA: TGCGCCAGCAGCTTGGTTTCTGGAGCAACTAATGAAAAACTGTTTTTT.

The CDR3 sequence is CASSPRSENYGYTF. The DNA for the CDR3 is TGTGCCAGCAGCCCCCGGTCCGAGAACTATGGCTACACCTTC. The rearrangement links TRBV7-8 to TRBJ1-2; D not certain. This CDR3 region has 14 residues. V lost 5 bases, J lost 2 bases, and 12 bases lay in between. From germline, CDR1 is SGHVS and CDR2 FQNEAQ. Complete variable domain (other parts from reference TRBV7-8 and TRBJ1-2): GAGVSQSPRYKVAKRGQDVALRCDPISGHVSLFWYQQALGQGPEFLTYFQNEAQLDKSGLPSDRFFAERPEGSVSTLKIQRTQQEDSAVYLCASSPRSENYGYTFGSGTRLTVV.

This rearrangement joins TRBV2 to TRBJ1-3, with no clear D. This CDR3 comprises 11 residues. Trimming stripped 8 bases from V and 9 bases from J, with 11 bases between. The germline V gene has CDR1 SNHLY and CDR2 FYNNEI. The CDR3 sequence is CASVQLATIYF. CDR3 bases: TGTGCCAGCGTCCAGTTGGCCACCATATATTTT.

The chain links TRBV7-2 to TRBJ2-3; D perhaps matches TRBD1 (7 bases). Trimming shortened V by 0 bases and J by 6 bases, and 16 bases separated the two germline ends. Germline V lookup: CDR1 SGHTA, CDR2 FQGNSA. CDR3 length: 16 amino acids. CDR3 DNA: TGTGCCAGCAGCTTAGCTGCGGGGCAGGGGGTGGATACGCAGTATTTT. Translated, it gives CASSLAAGQGVDTQYF.

The chain combines TRBV5-4 with TRBJ2-3, with 9 bases lining up with TRBD1. V lost 4 bases to trimming and J lost 4 bases; unmatched junction nucleotides: 7. CDR1 SGHNT and CDR2 YYREEE come from the germline V gene (reference sequence). The CDR3 runs 15 residues. The CDR3 loop is CASSRRDRDPDTQYF. The CDR3 nucleotides are TGTGCCAGCAGCCGCCGGGACAGGGATCCAGATACGCAGTATTTT. The variable domain in full, completed from reference TRBV5-4 and TRBJ2-3, reads ETGVTQSPTHLIKTRGQQVTLRCSSQSGHNTVSWYQQALGQGPQFIFQYYREEENGRGNFPPRFSGLQFPNYSSELNVNALELDDSALYLCASSRRDRDPDTQYFGPGTRLTVL.

The chain joins TRBV12-3 or TRBV12-4 to TRBJ2-2; tentatively, D is TRBD2 (5 bases). The CDR3 spans 13 residues. V was clipped by 1 base and J by 6 bases, with 6 bases between them. In DNA, the CDR3 is TGTGCCAGCAGTTTAGGAGCGGCCGGGGAGCTGTTTTTT. Amino acid sequence: CASSLGAAGELFF.

The rearrangement joins TRBV5-6 to TRBJ2-6; D is possibly TRBD1 (6 bases). The V end lost 0 bases, the J end lost 0 bases, and 16 bases lay between the germline ends. The CDR3 has 19 residues. Germline CDR1 is SGHDT and CDR2 is YYEEEE. Here the CDR3 DNA reads TGTGCCAGCAGCTTGGTGCGGCGGACAGCCTTCTCTGGGGCCAACGTCCTGACTTTC. This sequence encodes CASSLVRRTAFSGANVLTF.

This clone was seen only a few times. The J gene is TRBJ2-3, the V gene TRBV3-1 (or the pseudogene TRBV3-2); 16 bases match TRBD2. The germline V gene has CDR1 LGHDT and CDR2 YNNKEL (reference sequence). The V segment lost 0 bases and the J segment 1 base; nucleotides outside the gene matches: 1. The CDR3 is 18 amino acids. The CDR3 protein is CASSQEGLAGGGTDTQYF. CDR3 bases: TGTGCCAGCAGCCAAGAGGGACTAGCGGGGGGGGGCACAGATACGCAGTATTTT.

This chain links TRBV19 with TRBJ2-1; a weak D match, TRBD1 (5 bases). The CDR3 sequence is 13 residues long. V lost 3 bases and J lost 4, with 7 bases in between. Germline lookup yields CDR1 LNHDA and CDR2 SQIVND (reference sequence). DNA for the CDR3: TGTGCCAGTAGTATTCGACAGTACAATGAGCAGTTCTTC. Residues: CASSIRQYNEQFF.

The V gene is TRBV18, the J gene TRBJ2-5; 7 nucleotides agree with TRBD2. V dropped 3 bases and J dropped 5; count of bases not matched to a gene: 3. The germline gives CDR1 KGHSH, CDR2 LQKENI. This CDR3 comprises 13 residues. The CDR3 DNA follows: TGTGCCAGCTCACCGCGGGGGAAGGAGACCCAGTACTTC. It translates to CASSPRGKETQYF.

J is TRBJ1-1 and V is TRBV2; 8 bases agree with TRBD1. V shed 9 bases, J shed 1 base, and the junction held 4 bases outside the gene matches. The CDR3 length is 13 residues. CDR1 SNHLY and CDR2 FYNNEI come from the germline V gene. The CDR3 nucleotides read TGTGCCAGTTGGGGACAGGAGAACACTGAAGCTTTCTTT. It is translated as CASWGQENTEAFF.

The genes are TRBV29-1 and TRBJ1-2, with D uncertain. Germline-derived CDR1 and CDR2 are SQVTM and ANQGSEA. The CDR3 spans 15 residues. The V and J ends lost 5 bases and 4 bases respectively, with 20 bases between them. CDR3 DNA: TGCAGCGTTCCCCGAGGACTCATTGCGGGCTATGGCTACACCTTC. It is translated as CSVPRGLIAGYGYTF.

The rearrangement joins TRBV6-5 to TRBJ2-5, with D hard to call. Germline V gene data show CDR1 as MNHEY and CDR2 as SVGAGI. The CDR3 runs 13 residues. The V end lost 4 bases, the J end lost 3 bases, and 9 bases lay between the germline ends. The DNA for the CDR3 is TGTGCCAGCAGTTGGGCGATTGAAGAGACCCAGTACTTC. Its translation: CASSWAIEETQYF.

The CDR3: CASSEGIAGDQETQYF. The CDR3 DNA reads as TGTGCCAGCAGTGAGGGGATAGCGGGGGATCAAGAGACCCAGTACTTC. The chain joins TRBV6-1 to TRBJ2-5; 9 bases fit TRBD2. Looked up from germline, CDR1 is MNHNS and CDR2 is SASEGT. This CDR3 has 16 residues. V dropped 3 bases and J dropped 2; count of bases not matched to a gene: 7.

This chain uses TRBV7-6 with TRBJ1-2, with D hard to call. The ends were cut back, 1 base at V and 3 bases at J, with 12 bases in the middle. The CDR3 covers 15 residues. Germline V gene sequence: CDR1 SGHVS, CDR2 FNYEAQ. The CDR3 loop reads CASSLDNRDYYGYTF. CDR3 nucleotides: TGTGCCAGCAGCTTAGATAACCGCGACTACTATGGCTACACCTTC.

This chain joins TRBV5-4 and TRBJ2-1; 10 bases align to TRBD2. CDR3 length: 12 amino acids. V lost 4 bases and J lost 15; bases outside the gene matches: 7. Looked up from germline, CDR1 is SGHNT and CDR2 is YYREEE (reference sequence). Here the CDR3 DNA reads TGTGCCAGCAGCCCCAATCTAGCGGGGGCGTTCTTC. This translates into CASSPNLAGAFF.

The chain carries TRBV11-3 and TRBJ1-1; D is uncertain. CDR1 and CDR2 (germline): SGHNT, YENEEA. This CDR3 has 22 residues. V lost 0 bases to trimming and J lost 0 bases, with 29 bases between them. CDR3: CASSLDKGVGGQLSLLNTEAFF. The CDR3 DNA reads as TGTGCCAGCAGCTTAGACAAAGGCGTAGGCGGCCAGCTGAGTCTACTGAACACTGAAGCTTTCTTT.

This rearrangement joins TRBV21-1 to TRBJ1-6. TRBV21-1 is a listed pseudogene. CDR3 length equals 15 residues. For the CDR3, the DNA is TGTGCCAGTCCCCGCGGGGTCACCTATAATTCACCCCTCCACTTT. Translation gives CASPRGVTYNSPLHF.

The DNA for the CDR3 is TGTGCCAGCAGAAGGACAGAGCAAGAGACCCAGTACTTC. Protein product: CASRRTEQETQYF. J is TRBJ2-5 and V is TRBV2, with a possible D match to TRBD1 (6 bases). Trimming shortened V by 6 bases and J by 2 bases, and 10 bases separated the two germline ends. CDR3 size: 13 residues. Germline V gene lookup returns CDR1 SNHLY and CDR2 FYNNEI.

The chain recombines TRBV3-1 (or the pseudogene TRBV3-2) with TRBJ2-3; D possibly corresponds to TRBD1 (6 bases). The length of the CDR3 is 12 residues. V lost 7 bases, J lost 5 bases, and 10 bases lay in between. Germline CDR1 and CDR2: LGHDT and YNNKEL (reference sequence). CDR3 protein: CASTGAGDTQYF. The DNA for the CDR3 is TGTGCCAGCACAGGGGCTGGAGATACGCAGTATTTT.

V usage is TRBV7-2 and J usage is TRBJ2-3; 11 positions match TRBD2. Germline CDR1 is SGHTA and CDR2 is FQGNSA. The CDR3 has 16 residues. Trimming removed 3 bases from V and 4 bases from J; junction bases left unmatched: 6. CDR3: CASSFVAGGLADTQYF. The CDR3 DNA reads TGTGCCAGCAGCTTCGTAGCGGGGGGGCTGGCAGATACGCAGTATTTT.

The rearrangement uses TRBV15 and TRBJ2-1, with a possible D match to TRBD1 (6 bases). Trimming took off 0 bases at V and 2 bases at J, with 8 bases between the two ends. This CDR3 has 15 residues. Germline loops: CDR1 LNHNV, CDR2 YYDKDF (reference sequence). CDR3 in amino acids: CATSRDQGTYNEQFF. Here the CDR3 DNA reads TGTGCCACCAGCAGAGATCAGGGGACCTACAATGAGCAGTTCTTC. Based on the CDR3 plus reference TRBV15 and TRBJ2-1, the full variable domain is DAMVIQNPRYQVTQFGKPVTLSCSQTLNHNVMYWYQQKSSQAPKLLFHYYDKDFNNEADTPDNFQSRRPNTSFCFLDIRSPGLGDTAMYLCATSRDQGTYNEQFFGPGTRLTVL.

The rearrangement uses TRBV5-4 and TRBJ2-5; a possible D gene is TRBD2 (6 bases). Between the trimmed V and J ends, which lost 0 bases and 2 bases, there was a span of 8 bases. The CDR3 length is 14 residues. Germline V lookup: CDR1 SGHNT, CDR2 YYREEE (reference sequence). This chain's CDR3 is CASSLGGAQETQYF. The DNA of the CDR3 is TGTGCCAGCAGCTTGGGCGGGGCGCAAGAGACCCAGTACTTC.

This sequence joins TRBV5-1 and TRBJ1-6; D call uncertain. Between the trimmed V and J ends, which lost 1 base and 9 bases, there was a span of 5 bases. Germline CDR1 is SGHRS and CDR2 is YFSETQ. The CDR3 covers 12 residues. The CDR3 DNA sequence: TGCGCCAGCAGCTTGCCTAGTTCACCCCTCCACTTT. It specifies CASSLPSSPLHF.